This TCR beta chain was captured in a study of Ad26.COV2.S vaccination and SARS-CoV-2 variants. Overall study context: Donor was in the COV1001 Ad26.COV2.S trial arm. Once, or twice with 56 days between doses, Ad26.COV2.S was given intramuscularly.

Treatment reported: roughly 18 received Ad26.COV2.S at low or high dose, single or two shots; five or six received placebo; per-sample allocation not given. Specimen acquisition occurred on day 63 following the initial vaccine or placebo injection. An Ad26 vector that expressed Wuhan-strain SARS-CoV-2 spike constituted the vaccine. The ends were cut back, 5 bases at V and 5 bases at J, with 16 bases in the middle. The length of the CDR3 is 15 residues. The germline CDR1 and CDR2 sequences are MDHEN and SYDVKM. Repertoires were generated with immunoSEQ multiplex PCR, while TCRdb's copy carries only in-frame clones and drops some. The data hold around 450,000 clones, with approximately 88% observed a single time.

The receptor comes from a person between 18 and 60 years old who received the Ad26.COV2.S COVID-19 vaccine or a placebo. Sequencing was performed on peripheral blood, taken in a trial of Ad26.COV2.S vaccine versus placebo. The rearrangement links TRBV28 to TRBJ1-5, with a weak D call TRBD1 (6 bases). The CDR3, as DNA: TGTGCCAGCAGTACACCGACAGGACCCTATCAGCCCCAGCATTTT. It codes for CASSTPTGPYQPQHF. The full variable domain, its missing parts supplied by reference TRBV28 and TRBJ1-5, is DVKVTQSSRYLVKRTGEKVFLECVQDMDHENMFWYRQDPGLGLRLIYFSYDVKMKEKGDIPEGYSVSREKKERFSLILESASTNQTSMYLCASSTPTGPYQPQHFGDGTRLSIL.